Below, 20 T cell receptor beta chains from the same sample are listed, as sequenced in a study of blood T cell repertoires in COVID-19. Libraries were prepared by immunoSEQ multiplex PCR; TCRdb keeps only in-frame clonotypes and omits some of them. The table has a few hundred thousand clones, approximately 83% seen once; the top ten hold about 3.4%. The sample comprised PBMCs or T cells enriched from blood (not recorded which). The receptor source for this set is a man aged 45-60 years who had recovered from COVID-19.

This chain connects TRBV29-1 to TRBJ2-7; a weak D match, TRBD1 (6 bases). V lost 3 bases and J lost 4, with 25 bases in between. Germline CDR1 reads SQVTM; CDR2 reads ANQGSEA. The CDR3 is made up of 17 amino acids. CDR3 amino acids: CSVDYPEGRRGSYEQYF. The DNA of the CDR3 is TGCAGCGTTGACTACCCCGAAGGTCGCAGGGGCTCATACGAGCAGTACTTC.

The chain is built from TRBV7-9 and TRBJ1-6; D is ambiguous. This CDR3 contains 14 residues. Deletions cut 1 base from V and 8 bases from J, with 9 bases between. Germline V gene sequence: CDR1 SEHNR, CDR2 FQNEAQ (reference sequence). CDR3 region: CASSLESVHSPLHF. CDR3 nucleotide sequence: TGTGCCAGCAGCTTAGAATCAGTCCATTCACCCCTCCACTTT.

The chain carries TRBV5-1 and TRBJ1-5, with D unclear. There are 13 residues in the CDR3. Germline lookup yields CDR1 SGHRS and CDR2 YFSETQ. The V end lost 2 bases, the J end lost 2 bases, and 5 bases lay between the germline ends. The CDR3 loop is CASSFEGNQPQHF. CDR3 bases: TGCGCCAGCAGCTTCGAGGGCAATCAGCCCCAGCATTTT.

CDR3 sequence reads: CASRGTGVSTGELFF. In DNA form, the CDR3 reads TGTGCCAGCAGGGGGACAGGGGTTAGCACCGGGGAGCTGTTTTTT. The rearrangement joins TRBV2 to TRBJ2-2, with 10 bases that match TRBD1. Germline V lookup: CDR1 SNHLY, CDR2 FYNNEI. This CDR3 comprises 15 residues. V trimming: 6 bases; J trimming: 4 bases; junction bases outside the gene matches: 5.

This chain links TRBV6-1 with TRBJ1-1, with D hard to call. This CDR3 has 16 amino acids. V lost 0 bases and J 1 base, leaving 12 bases between the germline ends. Germline lookup yields CDR1 MNHNS and CDR2 SASEGT. In DNA form, the CDR3 reads TGTGCCAGCAGTGAAGCGGTGGCCGGAGGGAACACTGAAGCTTTCTTT. As protein: CASSEAVAGGNTEAFF.

CDR3 residues: CASSLVGQNYGYTF. Here the CDR3 DNA reads TGCGCCAGCAGCTTGGTGGGACAGAACTATGGCTACACCTTC. The gene calls are TRBV5-1 and TRBJ1-2, with 7 bases fitting TRBD1. CDR1 SGHRS and CDR2 YFSETQ come from the germline V gene. The CDR3 covers 14 residues. The junction had 1 base not matched to a gene; V was cut back by 0 bases and J by 2 bases. Filled out from reference TRBV5-1 and TRBJ1-2, the complete variable domain reads KAGVTQTPRYLIKTRGQQVTLSCSPISGHRSVSWYQQTPGQGLQFLFEYFSETQRNKGNFPGRFSGRQFSNSRSEMNVSTLELGDSALYLCASSLVGQNYGYTFGSGTRLTVV.

The chain is built from TRBV5-1 and TRBJ1-1, with D unresolved. Trimming shortened V by 4 bases and J by 0 bases, and 10 bases separated the two germline ends. CDR1 and CDR2 (germline): SGHRS, YFSETQ. This CDR3 has 14 amino acids. CDR3 sequence: CASSPELVNTEAFF. The CDR3 nucleotides are TGCGCCAGCAGCCCCGAATTAGTGAACACTGAAGCTTTCTTT.

The J gene is TRBJ1-1, the V gene TRBV19; the D is unclear. Germline CDR1 LNHDA, CDR2 SQIVND (reference sequence). The CDR3 has 15 residues. Trimming removed 5 bases at V and 1 base at J, with 14 bases between. CDR3 in DNA: TGTGCCAGTAGTCCCCTGAGAGGAACGAACACTGAAGCTTTCTTT. Translation: CASSPLRGTNTEAFF.

The J gene is TRBJ2-3, the V gene TRBV5-1; D unresolved. The CDR3 has 15 amino acids. V lost 0 bases and J lost 3, with 11 bases in between. CDR1 and CDR2 from the germline V gene are SGHRS and YFSETQ. The CDR3 DNA reads TGCGCCAGCAGCTTGGGACTCCCGAGGACAGATACGCAGTATTTT. Translation: CASSLGLPRTDTQYF.

J is TRBJ1-5 and V is TRBV19, with D possibly matching TRBD1 (6 bases). V was shortened by 4 bases and J by 3 bases, with 13 bases between the two germline ends. The length of the CDR3 is 15 residues. CDR1 and CDR2 from the germline V gene are LNHDA and SQIVND (reference sequence). In DNA, the CDR3 is TGTGCCAGTAGTACGCCCGGACAGTACAATCAGCCCCAGCATTTT. Its protein product is CASSTPGQYNQPQHF.

This rearrangement joins TRBV10-3 to TRBJ1-2; D is unclear. The germline gives CDR1 ENHRY, CDR2 SYGVKD. The CDR3 is made up of 14 amino acids. The V end lost 2 bases, the J end lost 8 bases, and 15 bases lay between the germline ends. Here the CDR3 reads CAISEGRESRGYTF. CDR3 DNA sequence: TGTGCCATCAGTGAGGGTCGGGAGAGTAGGGGCTACACCTTC.

V and J are TRBV9 and TRBJ2-5; 7 nucleotides line up with TRBD2. The CDR3 spans 15 residues. J lost 2 bases, V lost 3 bases, and 7 bases had no gene match. From germline, CDR1 is SGDLS and CDR2 YYNGEE. CDR3 nucleotides: TGTGCCAGCAGCGCCCAACTAGCGCCACAAGAGACCCAGTACTTC. Translation: CASSAQLAPQETQYF.

The chain is built from TRBV7-2 and TRBJ1-5, with a tentative D call TRBD1 (5 bases). CDR3 length: 15 residues. With 5 bases removed from V and 2 bases from J, the gap between germline ends came to 13 bases. CDR1 and CDR2 (germline): SGHTA, FQGNSA. The CDR3 protein is CASSLQTGGNQPQHF. The CDR3 bases are TGTGCCAGCAGCCTCCAGACGGGGGGCAATCAGCCCCAGCATTTT.

The chain has TRBV4-2 and TRBJ1-2; D is possibly TRBD1 (6 bases). CDR1 is LGHNA and CDR2 is YNFKEQ in the germline V gene. V was clipped by 9 bases and J by 2 bases, with 16 bases between them. The CDR3 contains 14 residues. The CDR3 is CASGPARGNYGYTF. For the CDR3, the DNA is TGTGCCAGTGGGCCGGCCAGGGGCAACTATGGCTACACCTTC.

V and J are TRBV2 and TRBJ1-1, with D unresolved. Germline V CDR1 and CDR2: SNHLY, FYNNEI. Deletions cut 11 bases from V and 0 bases from J, with 13 bases between. This CDR3 comprises 13 residues. CDR3 amino acids: CAGRVFMNTEAFF. The CDR3 DNA is TGTGCCGGGCGGGTATTTATGAACACTGAAGCTTTCTTT. Together with reference TRBV2 and TRBJ1-1, the CDR3 gives the full variable domain: EPEVTQTPSHQVTQMGQEVILRCVPISNHLYFYWYRQILGQKVEFLVSFYNNEISEKSEIFDDQFSVERPDGSNFTLKIRSTKLEDSAMYFCAGRVFMNTEAFFGQGTRLTVV.

This sequence joins TRBV11-3 and TRBJ1-6; D perhaps matches TRBD1 (6 bases). V lost 2 bases, J lost 3 bases, and 8 bases lay in between. Germline assignment: CDR1 SGHNT and CDR2 YENEEA. The CDR3 covers 15 residues. CDR3 in DNA: TGTGCCAGCAGCTTACTGGACAGCTATAATTCACCCCTCCACTTT. This gives the protein CASSLLDSYNSPLHF.

The chain combines TRBV6-1 with TRBJ1-3, with 9 bases that match TRBD1. This CDR3 is built from 13 residues. The V gene end was trimmed by 8 bases and the J gene end by 12 bases; junction bases not matched to a gene: 11. The germline CDR1 and CDR2 sequences are MNHNS and SASEGT. This CDR3 reads CASRTTGTGIIYF. CDR3 nucleotide sequence: TGTGCCAGCCGGACCACCGGGACAGGGATCATATATTTT.

The chain joins TRBV6-2 or TRBV6-3 to TRBJ2-5, with D perhaps TRBD2 (5 bases). The ends were cut back, 2 bases at V and 4 bases at J, with 17 bases in the middle. There are 16 residues in the CDR3. In germline, CDR1 is MNHEY, CDR2 SVGEGT. CDR3 nucleotides: TGTGCCAGCAGTTACCGACTCGGGGAGCTGGGAGAGACCCAGTACTTC. Translating it yields CASSYRLGELGETQYF.

The chain's CDR3 is CASSLARQWGPQPQHF. The CDR3 nucleotides are TGTGCCAGCAGCTTGGCGCGCCAGTGGGGGCCTCAGCCCCAGCATTTT. The chain has TRBV5-6 and TRBJ1-5, with a weak D call TRBD1 (6 bases). Germline V gene lookup returns CDR1 SGHDT and CDR2 YYEEEE. The CDR3 consists of 16 residues. V was cut by 0 bases and J by 6 bases, with 16 bases left in between.

V usage is TRBV6-5 and J usage is TRBJ1-2; 7 bases map to TRBD1. The V and J ends lost 6 bases and 3 bases, in that order; junction bases with no gene match: 10. The CDR3 is 15 residues long. The germline V gene encodes CDR1 MNHEY and CDR2 SVGAGI. The CDR3 region has the DNA TGTGCCAGCAGCCTACTGGCAGGGGGAGACTATGGCTACACCTTC. The encoded protein is CASSLLAGGDYGYTF.